One TCR beta chain is described in this entry. The genes and germline here are from mouse. The CDR3 goes on 1 residue after the read ends, and that part is filled in from the germline J gene. Germline CDR1 and CDR2: LGHDT and YNNKQL (reference sequence). V trimming: 3 bases; J trimming: 6 bases; junction bases outside the gene matches: 3. This CDR3 comprises 15 residues. Assay: immunoSEQ multiplex PCR; the TCRdb copy retains only in-frame clones and omits some. Of some 47,000 clones in the sample, about three quarters are singletons; the top ten hold about 0.55%. This entry comes from a study of tissue T cells after allogeneic stem cell transplantation.

The chain joins TRBV4 to TRBJ2-4, with 13 bases fitting TRBD2. The sequence was collected from a pool of C57BL/6 mice in good health. Sequenced input: sorted cells pooled from one or two spleens. CDR3 DNA (partial): TGTGCCAGCAGCTATCGGACTGGGGGGGCGAACACCTTGTAC. Encoded protein: CASSYRTGGANTLY. The CDR3 in full is CASSYRTGGANTLYF.